These T cell receptor beta chains were read from a single sample in a study of OX40 agonist ivuxolimab in advanced cancers. Produced via immunoSEQ multiplex PCR; TCRdb's table is partial and in-frame only. Counted here are 9,500 to 10,000 clones, around 90% occurring once; the ten biggest clones make up roughly 12%. The input for sequencing was CD4+ or CD8+ T cells sorted from blood, taken in a trial of the OX40 agonist ivuxolimab. These TCRs come from an adult with an advanced solid tumor such as melanoma, head and neck, liver or kidney cancer. Each CDR3 is given with its conserved first and last residue. D genes are given only for firm matches. Expanded clones get a size class; other rows say once, few or many, or leave the size out.

J gene | clone size | V gene | D gene | CDR3 protein | CDR3 DNA
TRBJ1-1 | NA | TRBV2 | TRBD1 | CASDRGLTEAFF | TGTGCCAGTGACAGGGGGCTGACTGAAGCTTTCTTT
TRBJ2-7 | few | TRBV30 | NA | CAWRLTGTYEQYF | TGTGCCTGGAGGCTGACAGGAACCTACGAGCAGTACTTC
TRBJ1-2 | NA | TRBV28 | NA | CASRGMGGVYGYTF | TGTGCCAGCAGGGGGATGGGAGGGGTCTATGGCTACACCTTC
TRBJ2-3 | NA | TRBV5-4 | TRBD2 | CASTKLAGSTDTQYF | TGTGCCAGCACCAAATTAGCGGGCTCTACAGATACGCAGTATTTT
TRBJ2-4 | NA | TRBV5-1 | TRBD1 | CASSPSGQGTTKNIQYF | TGCGCCAGCAGCCCGTCAGGACAGGGGACTACCAAAAACATTCAGTACTTC
TRBJ1-1 | NA | TRBV2 | NA | CASIITWGGRGNTEAFF | TGTGCCAGCATTATAACCTGGGGGGGACGGGGAAACACTGAAGCTTTCTTT
TRBJ2-2 | few | TRBV7-2 | NA | CASSLGGANTGELFF | TGTGCCAGCAGCTTAGGCGGGGCGAACACCGGGGAGCTGTTTTTT
TRBJ2-2 | NA | TRBV10-3 | TRBD1 | CAIGTGNTGELFF | TGTGCTATTGGGACAGGAAACACCGGGGAGCTGTTTTTT
TRBJ2-2 | NA | TRBV9 | NA | CASSVEWTGELFF | TGTGCCAGCAGCGTAGAGTGGACCGGGGAGCTGTTTTTT
TRBJ2-3 | NA | TRBV5-5 | NA | CASSSESDTQYF | TGTGCCAGCAGCTCGGAGTCAGATACGCAGTATTTT
TRBJ2-6 | once | TRBV6-1 | NA | CASREAGANVLTF | TGTGCCAGCAGGGAAGCGGGGGCCAACGTCCTGACTTTC
TRBJ2-3 | NA | TRBV28 | NA | CASGPLTDTQYF | TGTGCCAGCGGGCCGTTGACAGATACGCAGTATTTT
TRBJ1-3 | few | TRBV28 | NA | CASNGGLTIYF | TGTGCCAGCAATGGCGGGCTAACCATATATTTT
TRBJ1-4 | NA | TRBV18 | NA | CASSPGVNEKLFF | TGTGCCAGCTCACCGGGGGTTAATGAAAAACTGTTTTTT
TRBJ2-7 | NA | TRBV5-4 | NA | CASSPGGGEGDYEQYF | TGTGCCAGCAGCCCCGGGGGTGGGGAGGGGGACTACGAGCAGTACTTC
TRBJ2-1 | NA | TRBV5-1 | NA | CASSVGAGLEQFF | TGCGCCAGCAGCGTCGGGGCAGGCCTAGAGCAGTTCTTC
TRBJ2-3 | NA | TRBV29-1 | NA | CSVGESGADTQYF | TGCAGCGTGGGGGAGAGTGGGGCAGATACGCAGTATTTT
TRBJ2-1 | once | TRBV30 | NA | CAWSPSTYNEQFF | TGTGCCTGGAGTCCCAGCACCTACAATGAGCAGTTCTTC
TRBJ2-1 | once | TRBV9 | TRBD2 | CASSPSAAGGINEQFF | TGTGCCAGCAGCCCATCTGCAGCGGGAGGAATTAATGAGCAGTTCTTC
TRBJ1-1 | NA | TRBV18 | NA | CASSLQGAEAFF | TGTGCCAGCTCACTTCAGGGAGCTGAAGCTTTCTTT
TRBJ2-7 | NA | TRBV28 | TRBD1 | CASSSGQTPYEQYF | TGTGCCAGCAGTTCGGGACAGACTCCTTACGAGCAGTACTTC
TRBJ2-5 | NA | TRBV5-1 | TRBD1 | CASSVDRQETQYF | TGCGCCAGCAGCGTGGACAGGCAAGAGACCCAGTACTTC
TRBJ1-5 | few | TRBV28 | NA | CASSSTGPYQPQHF | TGTGCCAGCAGTTCCACGGGTCCCTATCAGCCCCAGCATTTT
TRBJ2-3 | NA | TRBV5-1 | NA | CASSLDGGSTDTQYF | TGCGCCAGCAGCCTAGACGGGGGAAGCACAGATACGCAGTATTTT
TRBJ2-3 | NA | TRBV5-4 | TRBD2 | CASSLEAGITDTQYF | TGTGCCAGCAGCTTGGAAGCGGGAATCACAGATACGCAGTATTTT
TRBJ2-5 | NA | TRBV30 | NA | CAWSEGQGYETQYF | TGTGCCTGGAGTGAGGGGCAGGGATACGAGACCCAGTACTTC
TRBJ2-7 | NA | TRBV7-3 | NA | CASSPGRTYEQYF | TGTGCCAGCAGCCCCGGAAGGACCTACGAGCAGTACTTC
TRBJ2-3 | NA | TRBV28 | NA | CASSLGVRGNTQYF | TGTGCCAGCAGTTTAGGTGTCCGGGGAAATACGCAGTATTTT
TRBJ2-3 | NA | TRBV18 | NA | CASSPLGTSTDTQYF | TGTGCCAGCTCACCCCTCGGGACTAGCACAGATACGCAGTATTTT
TRBJ1-1 | NA | TRBV5-1 | TRBD1 | CASSWDRGNTEAFF | TGCGCCAGCAGCTGGGACAGGGGGAACACTGAAGCTTTCTTT
TRBJ2-1 | NA | TRBV11-2 | NA | CASSLDLDNEQFF | TGTGCCAGCAGCTTAGATCTTGATAATGAGCAGTTCTTC
TRBJ2-2 | NA | TRBV28 | TRBD2 | CASLTSGINTGELFF | TGTGCCAGCTTGACTAGCGGGATCAACACCGGGGAGCTGTTTTTT
TRBJ1-1 | NA | TRBV30 | NA | CAWSRVLGNTEAFF | TGTGCCTGGAGTCGAGTCTTGGGGAACACTGAAGCTTTCTTT
TRBJ2-7 | NA | TRBV7-8 | TRBD2 | CASSLEISGSEQYF | TGTGCCAGCAGCTTAGAGATTAGCGGGAGCGAGCAGTACTTC
TRBJ1-1 | NA | TRBV28 | NA | CASSSYTEAFF | TGTGCCAGCAGTTCGTACACTGAAGCTTTCTTT
TRBJ2-6 | NA | TRBV18 | NA | CASSPRHSGANVLTF | TGTGCCAGCTCACCACGCCACTCTGGGGCCAACGTCCTGACTTTC
TRBJ2-7 | NA | TRBV6-6 | TRBD2 | CASSYPGEGPYEQYF | TGTGCCAGCAGTTACCCCGGGGAGGGTCCCTACGAGCAGTACTTC
TRBJ1-1 | NA | TRBV25-1 | NA | CASSVGGNTEAFF | TGTGCCAGCAGTGTAGGGGGGAACACTGAAGCTTTCTTT